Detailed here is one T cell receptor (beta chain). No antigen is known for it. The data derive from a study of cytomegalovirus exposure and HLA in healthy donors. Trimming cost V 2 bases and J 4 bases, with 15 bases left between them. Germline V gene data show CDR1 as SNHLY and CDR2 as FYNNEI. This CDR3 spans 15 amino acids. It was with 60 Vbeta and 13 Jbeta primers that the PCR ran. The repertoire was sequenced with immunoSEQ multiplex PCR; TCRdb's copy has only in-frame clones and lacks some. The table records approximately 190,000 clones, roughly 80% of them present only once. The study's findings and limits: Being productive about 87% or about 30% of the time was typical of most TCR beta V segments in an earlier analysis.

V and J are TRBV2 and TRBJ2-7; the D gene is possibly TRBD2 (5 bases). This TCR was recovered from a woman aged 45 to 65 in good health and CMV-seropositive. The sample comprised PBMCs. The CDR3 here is CASSETGGALYEQYF. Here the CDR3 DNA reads TGTGCCAGCAGTGAAACTGGAGGTGCCCTGTACGAGCAGTACTTC.